This record looks at one TCR beta chain sequence and its context. CDR1 is LGHNA, CDR2 YSLEER, per germline. V shed 4 bases, J shed 0 bases, and the junction held 0 bases outside the gene matches. CDR3 length equals 14 residues. This sample is drawn from a study of T cell changes during pregnancy in multiple sclerosis. The assay was immunoSEQ multiplex PCR, and TCRdb's table has in-frame clones only and misses some. The data show about 55,000 clones, just under 90% seen once. The source is a female donor with multiple sclerosis, enrolled in a pregnancy study. Sequenced material: CD4+ T cells from peripheral blood mononuclear cells, taken in the first trimester of pregnancy. This rearrangement joins TRBV4-3 to TRBJ1-3, with 7 nucleotides matching TRBD1. The DNA for the CDR3 is TGCGCCAGCAGCCCAGGGGGCTCTGGAAACACCATATATTTT. Its translation: CASSPGGSGNTIYF.